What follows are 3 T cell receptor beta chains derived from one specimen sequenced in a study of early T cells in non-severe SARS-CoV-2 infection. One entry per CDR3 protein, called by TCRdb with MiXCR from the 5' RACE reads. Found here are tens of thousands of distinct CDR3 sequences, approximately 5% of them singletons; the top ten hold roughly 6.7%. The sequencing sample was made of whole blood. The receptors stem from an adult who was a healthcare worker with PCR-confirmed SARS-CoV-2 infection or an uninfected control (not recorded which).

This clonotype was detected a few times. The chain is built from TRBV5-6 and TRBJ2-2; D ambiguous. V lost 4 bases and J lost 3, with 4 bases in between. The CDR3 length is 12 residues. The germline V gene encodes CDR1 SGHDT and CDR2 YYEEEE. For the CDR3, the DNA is TGTGCCAGCAGCGGCGACACCGGGGAGCTGTTTTTT. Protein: CASSGDTGELFF.

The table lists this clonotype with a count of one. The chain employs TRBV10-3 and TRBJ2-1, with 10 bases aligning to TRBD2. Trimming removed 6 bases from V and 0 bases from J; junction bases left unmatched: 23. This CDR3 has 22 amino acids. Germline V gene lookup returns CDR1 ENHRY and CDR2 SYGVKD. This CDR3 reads CAISFPRIAGGRTTTSYNEQFF. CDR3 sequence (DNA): TGTGCCATCAGCTTCCCTCGGATAGCGGGGGGCCGAACAACTACCTCCTACAATGAGCAGTTCTTC.

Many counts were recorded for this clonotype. The CDR3 sequence is CASSPGGEYGYTF. The CDR3 bases are TGTGCCAGCAGTCCAGGGGGAGAGTATGGCTACACCTTC. This chain joins TRBV2 and TRBJ1-2; TRBD1 agrees at 7 bases. The germline V gene encodes CDR1 SNHLY and CDR2 FYNNEI. With 5 bases clipped from V and 5 bases from J, the junction kept 5 bases outside the gene matches. The CDR3 loop spans 13 amino acids.